This entry lists 14 T cell receptor beta chains sequenced from one sample in a study of yellow fever vaccine responses in identical twins. One entry per CDR3 protein results from TCRdb running MiXCR on the RT-PCR reads. The sample has approximately 3,500 distinct CDR3 sequences, around 81% seen once. The sequenced sample was T cells from blood (PBMCs), unsorted or a sorted subset (not recorded which), obtained before or after yellow fever vaccination (not recorded which). The receptors stem from a woman between 18 and 29 years old who received the yellow fever vaccine.

This chain links TRBV7-7 with TRBJ2-1; the D call may be TRBD1 or TRBD2 (5 bases each). The CDR3 runs to 13 residues. The V and J ends lost 5 bases and 7 bases respectively, with 12 bases between them. Germline V gene sequence: CDR1 SSHAT, CDR2 FNYEAQ (reference sequence). The chain's CDR3 is CASSVTRGNEQFF. CDR3 sequence (DNA): TGTGCCAGCAGCGTAACTAGGGGTAATGAGCAGTTCTTC.

The V call is TRBV29-1, the J call TRBJ2-1, with TRBD2 matching over 14 bases. This CDR3 contains 18 residues. V shed 3 bases, J shed 0 bases, and the junction held 7 bases outside the gene matches. From germline, CDR1 is SQVTM and CDR2 ANQGSEA. As DNA, the CDR3 is TGCAGCGTTGAGGGACTAGCGGGAGCATTAAGCTCCTACAATGAGCAGTTCTTC. Protein product: CSVEGLAGALSSYNEQFF.

The chain has TRBV7-9 and TRBJ2-3; 9 bases line up with TRBD1. CDR1 and CDR2 from the germline V gene are SEHNR and FQNEAQ (reference sequence). CDR3 length: 15 residues. V lost 3 bases to trimming and J lost 4 bases; unmatched junction nucleotides: 5. In DNA, the CDR3 is TGTGCCAGCAGCTTTGTACAGGGGGCCCCAGATACGCAGTATTTT. This sequence encodes CASSFVQGAPDTQYF.

This clonotype was detected only a few times. The V call is TRBV18, the J call TRBJ1-1, with 8 nucleotides matching TRBD1. V trimming: 2 bases; J trimming: 1 base; junction bases outside the gene matches: 3. Germline assignment: CDR1 KGHSH and CDR2 LQKENI. The CDR3 is made up of 15 amino acids. The CDR3 is CASSPWDRWNTEAFF. The CDR3 bases are TGTGCCAGCTCACCATGGGACAGGTGGAACACTGAAGCTTTCTTT.

This sequence joins TRBV7-9 and TRBJ2-5; 9 bases align to TRBD2. Germline CDR1 and CDR2: SEHNR and FQNEAQ (reference sequence). Trimming took 3 bases from V and 2 from J; bases not matched to a gene: 4. This CDR3 region has 15 residues. The CDR3 here is CASSLRLAEQETQYF. The CDR3 nucleotides are TGTGCCAGCAGCTTGAGACTAGCGGAACAAGAGACCCAGTACTTC.

The sample holds one count of this clonotype. The rearrangement joins TRBV28 to TRBJ1-5, with TRBD1 matching over 10 bases. CDR1 and CDR2 from the germline V gene are MDHEN and SYDVKM. V lost 5 bases, J lost 6 bases, and 4 bases stayed unmatched. This CDR3 has 14 amino acids. DNA for the CDR3: TGTGCCAGCAGTACCTGGACAGGGGGTCAGCCCCAGCATTTT. This sequence encodes CASSTWTGGQPQHF.

This chain links TRBV7-9 with TRBJ1-2; the D gene is possibly TRBD1 (6 bases). Germline values: CDR1 SEHNR, CDR2 FQNEAQ (reference sequence). The V end was cut by 4 bases, the J end by 0 bases, with 12 bases between. The CDR3 covers 15 residues. In DNA form, the CDR3 reads TGTGCCAGCAGCTCCAGGACAGAAACTAACTATGGCTACACCTTC. Translation gives CASSSRTETNYGYTF.

The V gene is TRBV11-2, the J gene TRBJ2-3; D ambiguous. The CDR3 covers 12 residues. The V gene's germline CDR1 is SGHAT and CDR2 FQNNGV. V gave up 5 bases and J gave up 6 bases, with 9 bases separating them. The CDR3 bases are TGTGCCAGCAGCCCAAACTTGGATACGCAGTATTTT. This encodes CASSPNLDTQYF.

The chain combines TRBV18 with TRBJ2-3; unclear D gene. With 11 bases removed from V and 2 bases from J, the gap between germline ends came to 8 bases. Germline loops: CDR1 KGHSH, CDR2 LQKENI. The CDR3 extends over 11 amino acids. CDR3 DNA: TGTGCCTCCCTTGCCACAGATACGCAGTATTTT. Translation gives CASLATDTQYF.

V is TRBV11-1 and J is TRBJ2-1; D unclear. Germline CDR1 SGHAT, CDR2 FQDESV (reference sequence). The CDR3 is 17 amino acids. Trimming shortened V by 1 base and J by 0 bases, and 13 bases separated the two germline ends. The CDR3 is CASSLVSAVSSYNEQFF. CDR3 nucleotides: TGTGCCAGCAGCTTAGTGAGTGCGGTGAGCTCCTACAATGAGCAGTTCTTC.

This chain links TRBV11-1 with TRBJ1-4; D uncertain. Trimming shortened V by 4 bases and J by 1 base, and 16 bases separated the two germline ends. The CDR3 sequence is 17 residues long. Per the germline V gene, CDR1 is SGHAT and CDR2 is FQDESV (reference sequence). The CDR3 nucleotides are TGTGCCAGCAGCTCCGGAGGAATCCGTATAACTAATGAAAAACTGTTTTTT. It codes for CASSSGGIRITNEKLFF.

The chain uses TRBV11-3 and TRBJ2-1; unclear D gene. The CDR3 is made up of 14 amino acids. The V end lost 3 bases, the J end lost 2 bases, and 8 bases lay between the germline ends. CDR1 is SGHNT and CDR2 is YENEEA in the germline V gene. CDR3 residues: CASSFSAAYNEQFF. CDR3 bases: TGTGCCAGCAGCTTTTCGGCGGCCTACAATGAGCAGTTCTTC.

The rearrangement links TRBV2 to TRBJ1-1, with D perhaps matching TRBD1 (6 bases). The CDR3 has 15 residues. Germline lookup yields CDR1 SNHLY and CDR2 FYNNEI. With 4 bases removed from V and 4 bases from J, the gap between germline ends came to 16 bases. The CDR3 here is CASSVNRVAATEAFF. The CDR3, as DNA: TGTGCCAGCAGTGTGAACAGGGTTGCGGCCACTGAAGCTTTCTTT.

The J gene is TRBJ1-3, the V gene TRBV28; the D is unclear. The germline CDR1 and CDR2 sequences are MDHEN and SYDVKM. The CDR3 length is 14 residues. Trimming removed 6 bases at V and 0 bases at J, with 9 bases between. CDR3 nucleotide sequence: TGTGCCAGCAGGCCCGGCCTCTCTGGAAACACCATATATTTT. Amino acids: CASRPGLSGNTIYF.